The clone carrying this T cell receptor (beta chain) was recorded a few times. Profiling relied on immunoSEQ multiplex PCR, and the TCRdb table lists in-frame clones only, not all of them. Altogether 15,000 to 20,000 clones are present, around four fifths being singletons, with the ten largest covering around 12%. The CDR3 is made up of 12 amino acids. Germline loops: CDR1 GTSNPN, CDR2 SVGIG (reference sequence). Trimming left V 2 bases short and J 7 bases short, with 11 bases between. The sample is drawn from a study of technical replicates of blood from several donors. Material: PBMCs. V usage is TRBV30 and J usage is TRBJ1-1; D remains ambiguous. This receptor was identified in a human donor in good health. This CDR3 reads CAWSSGKIEAFF. The CDR3 DNA reads TGTGCCTGGAGTTCGGGGAAGATTGAAGCTTTCTTT. Full variable domain (remainder filled in from reference TRBV30 and TRBJ1-1): SQTIHQWPATLVQPVGSPLSLECTVEGTSNPNLYWYRQAAGRGLQLLFYSVGIGQISSEVPQNLSASRPQDRQFILSSKKLLLSDSGFYLCAWSSGKIEAFFGQGTRLTVV.